This entry is about one T cell receptor (beta chain). Original handling: Amplifying reference gene primers gave estimates of nucleated cell counts. Profiling relied on immunoSEQ multiplex PCR, and the TCRdb table lists in-frame clones only, not all of them. V and J calls and clone size follow that table, whereas D and trimming were derived from the DNA. The table records about 210,000 clones, approximately 90% of them present only once. V was trimmed by 6 bases and J by 10 bases, leaving 16 bases between them. The CDR3 is 13 amino acids. The germline gives CDR1 SGHTA, CDR2 FQGTGA. This sample was included in a study of blood T cell repertoires in COVID-19. Study background: The United States, Italy and Spain provided the acute and convalescent COVID-19 samples. From T cells, B-cell-depleted T cells, or PBMCs came the material, which was cDNA or gDNA.

Sequencing was done on a sample of peripheral blood. This TCR was recovered from a young man with acute or convalescent COVID-19. This chain joins TRBV7-3 and TRBJ2-1; D is possibly TRBD1 (6 bases). CDR3: CASSQGPKSEQFF. Written as DNA, the CDR3 is TGTGCCAGCAGTCAGGGGCCTAAATCCGAGCAGTTCTTC.